The rows below give T cell receptor beta chains drawn from one sample of a study of PD-1 blockade in classical Hodgkin lymphoma. Clones were read by immunoSEQ multiplex PCR, and TCRdb kept only the in-frame ones, dropping some. Found here are about 26,000 clones, roughly two thirds of them singletons; the top ten hold about 10%. This specimen was peripheral blood mononuclear cells (PBMCs), taken before the second cycle of nivolumab. These receptors all stem from a human donor with classical Hodgkin lymphoma. Each CDR3 is given with its conserved first and last residue. A D gene is named only where the DNA matches it firmly. Where a row states a size, it is once, few, many or the class of an expanded clone; other rows omit it.

>TRBJ2-3|-|-|TRBV7-2
TGTGCCAGCAGCTTCCGGGTGACAGATACGCAGTATTTT
CASSFRVTDTQYF
>TRBJ2-1|-|medium-sized|TRBV7-9
TGTGCCAGCAGCTCTAGGGGGGGTAAGGAGGGCTCCTACAATGAGCAGTTCTTC
CASSSRGGKEGSYNEQFF
>TRBJ2-7|TRBD1|-|TRBV4-3
TGCGCCAGCAGCCAAGAGGAGACAGGGCTCTACGAGCAGTACTTC
CASSQEETGLYEQYF
>TRBJ2-1|-|-|TRBV29-1
TGCAGCGGGGTTAATAGTGGTGAGCAGTTCTTC
CSGVNSGEQFF
>TRBJ1-6|-|-|TRBV27
TGTGCCAGCAAGCCTTTAAGGGGGGGCGCAAATGATTCACCCCTCCACTTT
CASKPLRGGANDSPLHF
>TRBJ1-4|-|-|TRBV27
TGTGCCAGCAGTTTTCAGGGGATTGGGGAAAAACTGTTTTTT
CASSFQGIGEKLFF
>TRBJ2-3|-|-|TRBV6-5
TGTGCCAGCAGTTCAACCACAGATACGCAGTATTTT
CASSSTTDTQYF
>TRBJ2-7|TRBD1|-|TRBV25-1
TGTGCCAGCAGTGAATCCGGGACAGGGGGCTCCTACGAGCAGTACTTC
CASSESGTGGSYEQYF
>TRBJ2-7|-|-|TRBV5-1
TGCGCCAGCAGCTTGGACGGATATACCTACGAGCAGTACTTC
CASSLDGYTYEQYF
>TRBJ1-6|-|-|TRBV6-6
TGTGCCAGCAGTTACGGGAGGCCGAACTATAATTCACCCCTCCACTTT
CASSYGRPNYNSPLHF
>TRBJ2-7|-|-|TRBV6-1
TGTGCCAGCAGCCAACTGTGGGGCGAGCAGTACTTC
CASSQLWGEQYF
>TRBJ2-3|-|-|TRBV11-3
TGTGCCAGCAGCCAGGGGCGGGGCCGGTCCTCAGATACGCAGTATTTT
CASSQGRGRSSDTQYF
>TRBJ1-5|TRBD1|medium-sized|TRBV28
TGTGCCAGCAGCCTGACAGGGATGGATCAGCCCCAGCATTTT
CASSLTGMDQPQHF
>TRBJ2-1|-|-|TRBV7-8
TGTGCCAGCAGCATACATCACCCGCGGGACCCCCGCAATGAGCAGTTCTTC
CASSIHHPRDPRNEQFF
>TRBJ2-3|-|-|TRBV7-3
TGTGCCAGCAGCCCTGGACTAGCAGACTCAAGGGGGCTAAGCACAGATACGCAGTATTTT
CASSPGLADSRGLSTDTQYF
>TRBJ1-2|-|-|TRBV7-8
TGTGCCAGCAGCTTAGCGCGGCAGGGTGGTGGCTACACCTTC
CASSLARQGGGYTF
>TRBJ1-2|-|once|TRBV5-1
TGCGCCAGCAGCTCGTCCGGGGGTGGATATGGCTACACCTTC
CASSSSGGGYGYTF
>TRBJ2-5|-|medium-sized|TRBV7-2
TGTGCCAGCGCGGGGAGCTACTTGGGGACCCAGTACTTC
CASAGSYLGTQYF
>TRBJ1-6|-|-|TRBV2
TGTGCCAGCGGCCGGGACACACCTAATTCACCCCTCCACTTT
CASGRDTPNSPLHF
>TRBJ2-4|-|-|TRBV28
TGTGCCAGCAGTTTTGGGGAGTCAATAGCCAAAAACATTCAGTACTTC
CASSFGESIAKNIQYF
>TRBJ1-5|-|medium-sized|TRBV5-3
TGTGCCAGAACCCAAACGGGCGTCAATCAGCCCCAGCATTTT
CARTQTGVNQPQHF
>TRBJ2-3|TRBD1|-|TRBV28
TGTGCCAGCGTCTATGGGGACAGGGGATCAGATACGCAGTATTTT
CASVYGDRGSDTQYF
>TRBJ2-3|-|few|TRBV5-4
TGTGCCAGCAGCTTGGCCTTATTGGGCGCAGATACGCAGTATTTT
CASSLALLGADTQYF
>TRBJ2-5|-|-|TRBV19
TGTGCCAGTAGTATTGGTCGGTCTTCTGTATCGGAGACCCAGTACTTC
CASSIGRSSVSETQYF
>TRBJ2-1|-|-|TRBV5-1
TGCGCCAGCAGCCCGGAGGCTGGCTACAATGAGCAGTTCTTC
CASSPEAGYNEQFF
>TRBJ2-5|TRBD2|-|TRBV7-2
TGTGCCAGCAGCTTAGTTGCCGCCATAGCGGGGGGGCATAGAGAGACCCAGTACTTC
CASSLVAAIAGGHRETQYF
>TRBJ2-7|-|-|TRBV6-6
TGTGCCAGCAGTTATGGACACCCGTCCTACGAGCAGTACTTC
CASSYGHPSYEQYF
>TRBJ2-1|TRBD2|-|TRBV5-1
TGCGCCAGCAGCTTGACCCGGGACTATAGTCATGAGCAGTTCTTC
CASSLTRDYSHEQFF
>TRBJ2-3|-|-|TRBV4-2
TGTGCCAGCAGCCAAGGGACTGATAGCACAGATACGCAGTATTTT
CASSQGTDSTDTQYF
>TRBJ1-6|-|-|TRBV25-1
TGTGCCAGCAGTGATGGGTTGGGGAATTCACCCCTCCACTTT
CASSDGLGNSPLHF
>TRBJ1-6|-|-|TRBV4-1
TGCGCCAGCAGCCAAGGCCAGGGAAATTCACCCCTCCACTTT
CASSQGQGNSPLHF
>TRBJ2-7|-|few|TRBV5-4
TGTGCCTTCCAACGCAGGAGCTCCTACGAGCAGTACTTC
CAFQRRSSYEQYF
>TRBJ1-1|-|few|TRBV7-9
TGTGCCAGCAGCCTAACCAGGGTGAACACTGAAGCTTTCTTT
CASSLTRVNTEAFF
>TRBJ2-3|-|-|TRBV7-2
TGTGCCAGCAGCCTACTACCAGGCACAGATACGCAGTATTTT
CASSLLPGTDTQYF
>TRBJ1-2|-|-|TRBV5-5
TGTGCCAGCAGCTTGTCAGGGGTCTATGGCTACACCTTC
CASSLSGVYGYTF